Each of the 16 T cell receptor beta chains below was sequenced from the same sample in a study of Ad26.COV2.S vaccination and SARS-CoV-2 variants. This table comes from immunoSEQ multiplex PCR, and its TCRdb copy is limited to in-frame clones, with some not included. The data show 350,000 to 500,000 clones, roughly 88% seen once. Treatment reported: around 19 received Ad26.COV2.S at low or high dose, single or two shots; a few received placebo; per-sample allocation not given. Collection of samples fell on day 63 after the first vaccine or placebo injection. The sample here was peripheral blood, taken in a trial of Ad26.COV2.S vaccine versus placebo. The receptors derive from a person aged 18-65 years who received the Ad26.COV2.S COVID-19 vaccine or a placebo.

This chain connects TRBV18 to TRBJ1-2; TRBD1 agrees at 7 bases. V lost 3 bases, J lost 4 bases, and 5 bases stayed unmatched. Germline-derived CDR1 and CDR2 are KGHSH and LQKENI. The CDR3 is 14 amino acids. This CDR3 reads CASSPGTDVYGYTF. CDR3 bases: TGTGCCAGCTCACCTGGGACAGACGTCTATGGCTACACCTTC. The whole variable domain, filled in from reference TRBV18 and TRBJ1-2, reads NAGVMQNPRHLVRRRGQEARLRCSPMKGHSHVYWYRQLPEEGLKFMVYLQKENIIDESGMPKERFSAEFPKEGPSILRIQQVVRGDSAAYFCASSPGTDVYGYTFGSGTRLTVV.

J is TRBJ2-5 and V is TRBV24-1; D gene uncertain. Trimming took 0 bases from V and 2 from J, leaving 9 bases between them. Germline V gene lookup returns CDR1 KGHDR and CDR2 SFDVKD. The CDR3 is 15 residues long. The DNA for the CDR3 is TGTGCCACCAGTGATTTGGGGTCAGGTCAAGAGACCCAGTACTTC. It is translated as CATSDLGSGQETQYF.

This clone was recorded once. CDR3 amino acids: CASSTGQHPGELFF. CDR3 coding DNA: TGCGCCAGCAGCACGGGACAGCACCCCGGGGAGCTGTTTTTT. V usage is TRBV5-1 and J usage is TRBJ2-2; TRBD1 aligns across 7 bases. CDR3 length: 14 amino acids. The germline gives CDR1 SGHRS, CDR2 YFSETQ. Trimming at V came to 4 bases and at J to 6 bases, leaving 6 bases not matched to a gene.

The chain is built from TRBV19 and TRBJ2-7, with 7 bases lining up with TRBD1. The germline CDR1 and CDR2 sequences are LNHDA and SQIVND (reference sequence). V lost 4 bases to trimming and J lost 2 bases; unmatched junction nucleotides: 5. The CDR3 length is 14 residues. Here the CDR3 DNA reads TGTGCCAGTAGTAAACAGGGGACCCCCTACGAGCAGTACTTC. This encodes CASSKQGTPYEQYF.

The chain uses TRBV30 and TRBJ2-2; D might be TRBD2 (6 bases). Per germline, CDR1 GTSNPN and CDR2 SVGIG (reference sequence). This CDR3 is built from 15 residues. V was cut by 2 bases and J by 2 bases, with 12 bases left in between. In DNA form, the CDR3 reads TGTGCCTGGAGTAATCTAGCGTCCAACACCGGGGAGCTGTTTTTT. It yields the protein CAWSNLASNTGELFF.

V and J are TRBV6-6 and TRBJ2-7, with TRBD1 matching over 7 bases. V was clipped by 8 bases and J by 2 bases; unmatched bases: 9. Germline CDR1 MNHNY, CDR2 SVGAGI (reference sequence). The CDR3 loop spans 14 amino acids. The CDR3 DNA sequence: TGTGCCAGCGCCGAGGACAGGACCACCTACGAGCAGTACTTC. It encodes CASAEDRTTYEQYF.

The chain carries TRBV25-1 and TRBJ2-7; weak D call: TRBD2 (5 bases). CDR3 length: 11 residues. Trimming left V 8 bases short and J 3 bases short, with 8 bases between. Germline CDR1 reads MGHDK; CDR2 reads SYGVNS. The CDR3 DNA reads as TGTGCCAGCGAGGGCCACTACGAGCAGTACTTC. Translation: CASEGHYEQYF.

V is TRBV5-1 and J is TRBJ1-2; weak D call: TRBD1 (6 bases). V lost 4 bases and J lost 0, with 16 bases in between. Germline CDR1 is SGHRS and CDR2 is YFSETQ. The CDR3 has 16 amino acids. As DNA, the CDR3 is TGCGCCAGCAGCCCCAACCCGGACAGCACTAACTATGGCTACACCTTC. It codes for CASSPNPDSTNYGYTF.

This clone was picked up one time. J is TRBJ1-3 and V is TRBV7-6; D uncertain. The CDR3 is 15 amino acids. Trimming removed 1 base at V and 0 bases at J, with 7 bases between. From germline, CDR1 is SGHVS and CDR2 FNYEAQ. The CDR3 is CASSLDVYSGNTIYF. CDR3 nucleotide sequence: TGTGCCAGCAGCTTAGACGTTTACTCTGGAAACACCATATATTTT.

This clone came up once. The DNA for the CDR3 is TGTGCCAGCAGCTTATCGCCCGGGACGTCTGGAAACACCATATATTTT. Amino acid sequence: CASSLSPGTSGNTIYF. This chain connects TRBV7-2 to TRBJ1-3; D is perhaps TRBD1 (5 bases). Germline CDR1 is SGHTA and CDR2 is FQGNSA. Trimming took off 2 bases at V and 1 base at J, with 12 bases between the two ends. The CDR3 totals 16 residues.

The CDR3 DNA is TGTGCCAGCAGGCTAATGCTAGCGGGGGGAAAAGATACGCAGTATTTT. Its translation is CASRLMLAGGKDTQYF. The V gene is TRBV7-2, the J gene TRBJ2-3; 11 nucleotides match TRBD2. The V and J ends lost 6 bases and 5 bases, in that order; junction bases with no gene match: 10. Looked up from germline, CDR1 is SGHTA and CDR2 is FQGNSA. The CDR3 is 16 residues long.

The chain joins TRBV30 to TRBJ1-4; weak D call: TRBD1 (5 bases). The germline gives CDR1 GTSNPN, CDR2 SVGIG (reference sequence). This CDR3 has 18 amino acids. V was clipped by 3 bases and J by 0 bases, with 20 bases between them. CDR3 nucleotide sequence: TGTGCCTGGAGCCAGTTGAAAGGGGACCTTGCAACTAATGAAAAACTGTTTTTT. Translation gives CAWSQLKGDLATNEKLFF.

This sequence joins TRBV5-5 and TRBJ2-2, with 7 positions matching TRBD2. There are 14 residues in the CDR3. The J segment lost 8 bases and the V segment lost 4 bases, leaving 8 bases of the junction unmatched. In germline, CDR1 is SGHKS, CDR2 YYEKEE (reference sequence). The CDR3 DNA is TGTGCCAGCAGCCCGGGACTACCCACGGGGGAGCTGTTTTTT. This translates into CASSPGLPTGELFF. The complete variable domain, with remaining parts taken from reference TRBV5-5 and TRBJ2-2, reads DAGVTQSPTHLIKTRGQQVTLRCSPISGHKSVSWYQQVLGQGPQFIFQYYEKEERGRGNFPDRFSARQFPNYSSELNVNALLLGDSALYLCASSPGLPTGELFFGEGSRLTVL.

Only a few counts were recorded for this clone. The gene calls are TRBV19 and TRBJ1-2; TRBD1 matches at 9 bases. Trimming took 5 bases from V and 4 from J; bases not matched to a gene: 11. Germline V gene lookup returns CDR1 LNHDA and CDR2 SQIVND (reference sequence). The CDR3 loop spans 16 amino acids. The CDR3 loop is CASSPSPGTGFYGYTF. Written as DNA, the CDR3 is TGTGCCAGTAGTCCCAGTCCCGGGACAGGGTTCTATGGCTACACCTTC.

This clone occurred once. The chain employs TRBV5-4 and TRBJ2-3; 8 bases match TRBD2. V lost 3 bases, J lost 6 bases, and 6 bases stayed unmatched. The CDR3 has 14 amino acids. CDR1 and CDR2 (germline): SGHNT, YYREEE (reference sequence). In DNA form, the CDR3 reads TGTGCCAGCAGCTCACAGGGACTAGGCGATACGCAGTATTTT. As protein: CASSSQGLGDTQYF.

The gene calls are TRBV5-1 and TRBJ2-3; D is unresolved. This CDR3 comprises 15 residues. The germline gives CDR1 SGHRS, CDR2 YFSETQ. Trimming pared 0 bases from V and 2 bases from J, leaving 10 bases between. The CDR3 nucleotides read TGCGCCAGCAGCTTGGAGATCGGAGCCACAGATACGCAGTATTTT. Translated, it gives CASSLEIGATDTQYF.